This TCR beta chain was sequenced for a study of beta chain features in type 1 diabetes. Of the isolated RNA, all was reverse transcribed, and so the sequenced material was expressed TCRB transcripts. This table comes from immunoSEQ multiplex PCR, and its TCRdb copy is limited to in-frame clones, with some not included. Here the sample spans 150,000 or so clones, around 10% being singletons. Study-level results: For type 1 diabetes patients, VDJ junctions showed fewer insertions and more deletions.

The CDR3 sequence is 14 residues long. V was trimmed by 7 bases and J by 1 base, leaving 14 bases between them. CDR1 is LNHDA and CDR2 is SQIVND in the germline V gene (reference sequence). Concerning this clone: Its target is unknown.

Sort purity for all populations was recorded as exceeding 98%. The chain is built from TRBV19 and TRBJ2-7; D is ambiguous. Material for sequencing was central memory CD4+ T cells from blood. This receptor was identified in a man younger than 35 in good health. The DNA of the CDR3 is TGTGCCAGTAAGACAAGAACGACTTCCTACGAGCAGTACTTC. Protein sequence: CASKTRTTSYEQYF.